The present T cell receptor beta chain was sequenced within a study of beta chain features in type 1 diabetes (dated by TCRdb to the late 2010s). Broadly, across the study: No differences in mean age, gender distribution, total cell number or subset yield were found between patients and healthy donors. In the study, recently diagnosed type 1 diabetes patients and matched healthy donors were compared on the TCRB repertoires of their sorted circulating CD4+ T cell subsets. A total of about 110,000,000 sorted cells were examined across all samples, and a strong correlation was observed between cell number per subset and RNA yield. Regulatory and stem cell-like memory subsets were isolated from only 8 patients and 8 healthy donors, whereas naive and central memory subsets came from all 30 or so donors. Paper-wide results and their limitations: Shorter templates might have been favored by PCR, but patient and control samples were amplified and corrected together, so both groups would have been affected equally by any skew. Because small numbers of individuals were included in the HLA sub-analyses, any influence of HLA type on TCRB rearrangement was left unresolved. The naive, central memory and regulatory TCRB repertoires appeared to resemble one another more closely among patients than among healthy donors. Because cDNA was sequenced instead of genomic DNA, highly expressing activated cells could be over-represented, though the groups showed no difference in activation or CD3 levels. In all four CD4+ subsets, TCRB CDR3 length was moderately but significantly shorter in type 1 diabetes patients. Patients with type 1 diabetes made fewer insertions and deleted more nucleotides at VDJ recombination sites, implying thymic rearrangement abnormalities.

The CDR3 holds 11 amino acids from the cysteine to the phenylalanine. Here the CDR3 DNA is all that survives: 33 bases in frame from base 1. Between the V and J ends, shortened by 6 bases and 5 bases respectively, the junction contains 10 bases. CDR1 and CDR2 are drawn from the germline V gene (reference sequence): DFQATT, SNEGSKA. Each donor gave one peripheral blood draw, averaging around 0.11 L, which was collected into heparinised tubes. A BD FACSAria II and a panel including CD45RO, CCR7, CD25, CD127, CD95 and CD27 were used to sort naive, central memory, regulatory and stem cell-like memory CD4+ T cells. Every sorted population had a purity above 95%. PBMCs were isolated immediately by Lymphoprep density gradient centrifugation and stained directly without culture. So that batch effects would be minimized, each experiment stained and sorted samples in pairs, pairing one healthy donor with one patient.

The High Capacity cDNA Reverse Transcription Kit was used to reverse transcribe all of the isolated RNA, meaning that expressed TCRB transcripts were what got sequenced. Deep immunoSEQ sequencing was applied to naive, central memory and regulatory T cell samples, giving an average of roughly 3.3 million total reads per sample. Sorted cells were lysed in RLT buffer and RNA was extracted with DNase-treated RNeasy Micro or Mini kits, depending on cell number. To prevent cross-contamination, each cell subset was processed individually, whereas patient and healthy donor samples were processed jointly. The immunoSEQ multiplex PCR was used to amplify TCRB sequences from cDNA, yielding 87-bp fragments that span the CDR3 region. Sequencing of the amplicons was performed on the Illumina HiSeq platform. In the source study's methods: PCR bias was computationally corrected using synthetic template baselines, reads within Hamming distance 2 were collapsed, and singletons that could not be merged were discarded. Reads were aligned against IMGT so that V, D and J genes, CDR3 length and insertions or deletions at six rearrangement sites could be assigned. Clonotype counts were normalized to sorted cell number within each subset before computing true diversity and Gini coefficients with the tcR R package. The overlap coefficient, calculated on TCRB nucleotide sequences, was used to quantify repertoire sharing. TCRdb took this table from immuneACCESS and kept in-frame rearrangements with V and J called. Such tables lack part of the clones; where checked against another copy, unresolved V genes explain under half of the gap, and the rest is unexplained. Clone size and V and J calls were adopted from that table, with D and trimming inferred from the DNA. This sample holds approximately 160,000 clones; 9% to 12% were observed only once. Roughly 0.5% of the sample is held by the ten biggest clonotypes.

A few counts support this clone. The specificity of this receptor is unknown. Base quality data are lacking; no much larger clone is found one base away. This clonotype was sampled from a man aged 25-45 years with type 1 diabetes. The sequencing input was central memory CD4+ T cells from blood. The chain was built from TRBV20-1 and TRBJ2-5; TRBD2 is a weak D gene call, 5 bases matching. The DNA reads as follows: TGCAGTGCCCTCCCGGGGGAGACCCAGTACTTC. Its coded protein is CSALPGETQYF.